A single sample is the source of the 11 T cell receptor beta chains below, sequenced in a study of cytomegalovirus exposure and HLA in healthy donors. Researchers ran the PCR with 60 Vbeta and 13 Jbeta primers. Here immunoSEQ multiplex PCR was the method, and the copy in TCRdb shows in-frame clones only, minus some. The repertoire consists of roughly 130,000 clones, with about two thirds occurring once and the leading ten covering roughly 2.7%. Sequencing was performed on PBMCs. Every receptor here comes from a human donor in good health.

V and J are TRBV6-5 and TRBJ2-7; no definite D call. Trimming took 0 bases from V and 9 from J, leaving 18 bases between them. The germline V gene encodes CDR1 MNHEY and CDR2 SVGAGI. The CDR3 consists of 15 residues. As DNA, the CDR3 is TGTGCCAGCAGTTACTCGGCTCACGCTAGTATAAGGCAGTACTTC. Translated, it gives CASSYSAHASIRQYF.

The chain employs TRBV7-9 and TRBJ1-1; 7 bases align to TRBD1. Per germline, CDR1 SEHNR and CDR2 FQNEAQ (reference sequence). This CDR3 is built from 14 residues. V was pared by 3 bases and J by 8 bases, with 9 bases of the junction left unmatched. CDR3 bases: TGTGCCAGCAGCTTTGGCCACGACAGGGTCGAAGCTTTCTTT. Translated: CASSFGHDRVEAFF. Based on the CDR3 plus reference TRBV7-9 and TRBJ1-1, the full variable domain is DTGVSQNPRHKITKRGQNVTFRCDPISEHNRLYWYRQTLGQGPEFLTYFQNEAQLEKSRLLSDRFSAERPKGSFSTLEIQRTEQGDSAMYLCASSFGHDRVEAFFGQGTRLTVV.

In its sample, this clone was seen a few times. This chain joins TRBV7-2 and TRBJ2-3; D call uncertain. The germline CDR1 and CDR2 sequences are SGHTA and FQGNSA. Trimming pared 1 base from V and 2 bases from J, leaving 10 bases between. The CDR3 length is 15 residues. CDR3 amino acids: CASSLDPRITDTQYF. CDR3 nucleotide sequence: TGTGCCAGCAGCTTAGACCCTAGAATCACAGATACGCAGTATTTT. The complete variable domain, with remaining parts taken from reference TRBV7-2 and TRBJ2-3, reads GAGVSQSPSNKVTEKGKDVELRCDPISGHTALYWYRQSLGQGLEFLIYFQGNSAPDKSGLPSDRFSAERTGGSVSTLTIQRTQQEDSAVYLCASSLDPRITDTQYFGPGTRLTVL.

The CDR3 DNA follows: TGTGCCAGCAGCCTCGAGCCGGGGGCCTACAATGAGCAGTTCTTC. Translating it yields CASSLEPGAYNEQFF. The chain has TRBV6-1 and TRBJ2-1, with D possibly being TRBD2 (6 bases). The CDR3 extends over 15 amino acids. CDR1 and CDR2 from the germline V gene are MNHNS and SASEGT. Trimming took 6 bases from V and 2 from J, leaving 14 bases between them.

The genes are TRBV5-8 and TRBJ2-5, with 8 bases aligning to TRBD2. The trim removed 4 bases at V and 7 bases at J, leaving 9 bases unmatched. Germline lookup yields CDR1 SGHTS and CDR2 YDEGEE. CDR3 length: 14 residues. The CDR3 protein is CASSPGTRDGTQYF. The CDR3 coding sequence is TGTGCCAGCAGCCCCGGGACTAGGGATGGGACCCAGTACTTC. Combining the CDR3 with reference TRBV5-8 and TRBJ2-5 gives the whole variable domain EAGVTQSPTHLIKTRGQQATLRCSPISGHTSVYWYQQALGLGLQFLLWYDEGEERNRGNFPPRFSGRQFPNYSSELNVNALELEDSALYLCASSPGTRDGTQYFGPGTRLLVL.

V and J are TRBV7-2 and TRBJ1-6; 8 bases match TRBD1. The V gene end was trimmed by 2 bases and the J gene end by 5 bases; junction bases not matched to a gene: 8. Germline lookup yields CDR1 SGHTA and CDR2 FQGNSA. The CDR3 runs 17 residues. The CDR3 protein is CASSLSQTGANNSPLHF. The CDR3 nucleotides read TGTGCCAGCAGCTTATCCCAGACAGGGGCGAATAATTCACCCCTCCACTTT.

The chain is built from TRBV4-3 and TRBJ2-1; TRBD2 is a possible D gene (5 bases). This CDR3 region has 17 residues. Germline-derived CDR1 and CDR2 are LGHNA and YSLEER. The V gene lost 2 bases and the J gene lost 4 bases, with 18 bases spanning the gap. DNA of the CDR3: TGCGCCAGCAGCCAATATGTAACGGGAAGTGGGTACAATGAGCAGTTCTTC. Residues: CASSQYVTGSGYNEQFF.

The genes are TRBV4-3 and TRBJ1-3; D ambiguous. CDR1 and CDR2 from the germline V gene are LGHNA and YSLEER. V was shortened by 0 bases and J by 5 bases, with 17 bases between the two germline ends. The CDR3 covers 17 residues. DNA for the CDR3: TGCGCCAGCAGCCAAGAAACGAGGCCCAGTCCCCGAAACACCATATATTTT. Protein sequence: CASSQETRPSPRNTIYF.

The chain couples TRBV2 to TRBJ1-2, with D possibly matching TRBD1 (5 bases). CDR1 and CDR2 from the germline V gene are SNHLY and FYNNEI. The CDR3 has 15 amino acids. Between the trimmed V and J ends, which lost 4 bases and 3 bases, there was a span of 15 bases. The CDR3 protein is CASSGRAFLYYGYTF. For the CDR3, the DNA is TGTGCCAGCAGTGGCAGGGCTTTTTTGTACTATGGCTACACCTTC. Using reference TRBV2 and TRBJ1-2 for the parts outside the CDR3, the full variable domain is EPEVTQTPSHQVTQMGQEVILRCVPISNHLYFYWYRQILGQKVEFLVSFYNNEISEKSEIFDDQFSVERPDGSNFTLKIRSTKLEDSAMYFCASSGRAFLYYGYTFGSGTRLTVV.

The chain joins TRBV27 to TRBJ2-7; D is ambiguous. Germline lookup yields CDR1 MNHEY and CDR2 SMNVEV (reference sequence). The V end lost 6 bases, the J end lost 0 bases, and 9 bases lay between the germline ends. The CDR3 extends over 13 amino acids. CDR3 region: CASRRSSSYEQYF. The CDR3 DNA reads TGTGCCAGCAGACGGTCGAGCTCCTACGAGCAGTACTTC.

The chain carries TRBV6-5 and TRBJ1-5, with 9 bases aligning to TRBD1. The V segment lost 6 bases and the J segment 3 bases; nucleotides outside the gene matches: 6. The germline V gene has CDR1 MNHEY and CDR2 SVGAGI. The CDR3 loop spans 15 amino acids. CDR3 nucleotide sequence: TGTGCCAGCAGCCTAGACAGGGGGTACAATCAGCCCCAGCATTTT. This encodes CASSLDRGYNQPQHF.